Below, 9 T cell receptor beta chains from the same sample are listed, as sequenced in a study of cytomegalovirus exposure and HLA in healthy donors. The PCR was carried out with 60 Vbeta primers and 13 Jbeta primers. Using immunoSEQ multiplex PCR, the repertoire was profiled, and TCRdb retains in-frame clones only, with some absent. This table holds 150,000 to 200,000 clones, less than 85% found once. Sequencing was carried out using PBMCs. These receptors came from a boy between 10 and 17 years old in good health and CMV-seronegative.

A single count supports this clone. This chain links TRBV19 with TRBJ1-5; a weak D match, TRBD1 (6 bases). V lost 10 bases, J lost 3 bases, and 13 bases lay in between. Looked up from germline, CDR1 is LNHDA and CDR2 is SQIVND (reference sequence). This CDR3 is 13 amino acids long. In DNA, the CDR3 is TGTGCCACCGCGGACAGCCTCAATCAGCCCCAGCATTTT. Encoded protein: CATADSLNQPQHF.

The genes are TRBV12-5 and TRBJ2-7, with D tentatively TRBD2 (5 bases). In germline, CDR1 is LGHNT, CDR2 FRNRAP. The CDR3 spans 13 residues. V shed 3 bases and J shed 3 bases, with 9 bases lying between them. CDR3 coding DNA: TGTGCTAGTGGTTTAGGGAGATACTACGAGCAGTACTTC. As protein: CASGLGRYYEQYF. Combining the CDR3 with reference TRBV12-5 and TRBJ2-7 gives the whole variable domain DARVTQTPRHKVTEMGQEVTMRCQPILGHNTVFWYRQTMMQGLELLAYFRNRAPLDDSGMPKDRFSAEMPDATLATLKIQPSEPRDSAVYFCASGLGRYYEQYFGPGTRLTVT.

The chain uses TRBV4-3 and TRBJ2-5, with D possibly matching TRBD2 (6 bases). Deletions cut 1 base from V and 5 bases from J, with 11 bases between. The CDR3 extends over 14 amino acids. Per the germline V gene, CDR1 is LGHNA and CDR2 is YSLEER. The CDR3 region has the DNA TGCGCCAGCAGCCAAGGACTAGGCGGGGAGACCCAGTACTTC. Encoded protein: CASSQGLGGETQYF.

The chain recombines TRBV25-1 with TRBJ2-5; TRBD2 is a possible D gene (7 bases). V dropped 8 bases and J dropped 7 bases, with 17 bases sitting between them. From germline, CDR1 is MGHDK and CDR2 SYGVNS. The CDR3 spans 13 residues. DNA for the CDR3: TGTGCCAGCCGGGGAGGGGGTACCTTGACCCAGTACTTC. Encoded protein: CASRGGGTLTQYF.

The chain is built from TRBV5-1 and TRBJ2-1; TRBD1 agrees at 8 bases. V dropped 5 bases and J dropped 6; count of bases not matched to a gene: 13. The CDR3 is made up of 16 amino acids. From germline, CDR1 is SGHRS and CDR2 YFSETQ. CDR3 DNA sequence: TGCGCCAGCAGAGACAGGGGAAAGTCTGACCTCAATGAGCAGTTCTTC. It yields the protein CASRDRGKSDLNEQFF.

The CDR3 protein is CASSLTTGGNGNTIYF. CDR3 DNA sequence: TGTGCCAGCAGCTTAACGACAGGGGGAAATGGAAACACCATATATTTT. The V call is TRBV11-3, the J call TRBJ1-3, with 9 bases that match TRBD1. Germline CDR1 reads SGHNT; CDR2 reads YENEEA. J gave up 3 bases and V 2 bases, and 5 bases lay outside the gene matches. The CDR3 contains 16 residues.

The chain couples TRBV5-6 to TRBJ1-2, with 7 bases identical to TRBD1. J lost 4 bases, V lost 5 bases, and 5 bases had no gene match. The CDR3 covers 13 residues. Per germline, CDR1 SGHDT and CDR2 YYEEEE. This CDR3 reads CASRPGQIYGYTF. As DNA, the CDR3 is TGTGCCAGCAGACCGGGACAGATCTATGGCTACACCTTC. The full variable domain, in which reference TRBV5-6 and TRBJ1-2 provide the parts outside the CDR3, is DAGVTQSPTHLIKTRGQQVTLRCSPKSGHDTVSWYQQALGQGPQFIFQYYEEEERQRGNFPDRFSGHQFPNYSSELNVNALLLGDSALYLCASRPGQIYGYTFGSGTRLTVV.

The rearrangement joins TRBV19 to TRBJ1-4; TRBD1 is a possible D gene (5 bases). Germline V gives CDR1 LNHDA, CDR2 SQIVND (reference sequence). The CDR3 spans 15 residues. V dropped 5 bases and J dropped 7 bases, with 17 bases sitting between them. The CDR3 DNA is TGTGCCAGTAGTTCGCGGTCGGCAGGGCTTGAAAAACTGTTTTTT. Its translation: CASSSRSAGLEKLFF. The full variable domain, in which reference TRBV19 and TRBJ1-4 provide the parts outside the CDR3, is DGGITQSPKYLFRKEGQNVTLSCEQNLNHDAMYWYRQDPGQGLRLIYYSQIVNDFQKGDIAEGYSVSREKKESFPLTVTSAQKNPTAFYLCASSSRSAGLEKLFFGSGTQLSVL.

The chain combines TRBV6-1 with TRBJ2-7; 7 positions match TRBD1. CDR1 and CDR2 from the germline V gene are MNHNS and SASEGT. Losses at the gene ends were 8 bases for V and 1 base for J; bases not matched to a gene: 8. The CDR3 is 14 residues long. CDR3 nucleotides: TGTGCCAGCCAAGGGGACAGCTATTCCTACGAGCAGTACTTC. Its translation: CASQGDSYSYEQYF.